This TCR beta chain was captured by sequencing in a study of PD-L1 blockade in urothelial cancer. Study-level background: Blood samples contained a median approximately 140,000 T cells.

Time point given: pretreatment peripheral blood. Sequenced by immunoSEQ multiplex PCR; TCRdb stores in-frame clones only, minus some. The sample consists of fewer than 50,000 clones, about 86% of them appearing once. Sequencing used PBMCs, obtained around atezolizumab (anti-PD-L1) treatment. The clonotype was recovered from a man in his 70s with urothelial cancer.

The CDR3: CASSVTLNLASTDTQYF. The CDR3 nucleotides read TGTGCCAGCAGTGTAACCTTAAACCTGGCTAGCACAGATACGCAGTATTTT. V gene TRBV2 combines with J gene TRBJ2-3; D remains unclear. This CDR3 has 17 residues. Germline-derived CDR1 and CDR2 are SNHLY and FYNNEI. V dropped 4 bases and J dropped 0 bases, with 17 bases sitting between them.